This T cell receptor (beta chain) was identified in a study of cytomegalovirus exposure and HLA in healthy donors. Overall study results and limits: With further analysis later on, most CMV-associated TCR beta chains appeared HLA-restricted.

Trimming left V 1 base short and J 2 bases short, with 9 bases between. CDR1 MNHNY and CDR2 SVGAGI come from the germline V gene (reference sequence). There are 14 residues in the CDR3. This clone was recorded only once. The antigen remains unidentified. Use of 60 Vbeta and 13 Jbeta primers characterized the PCR. TCRdb's copy holds only in-frame clones and misses some; the assay was immunoSEQ multiplex PCR. The sample shows 95,000 to 150,000 clones, approximately 80% of them seen only once. Samples came from healthy bone marrow donors. The sequence derives from a man aged 50 to 59 in good health and CMV-seronegative. The sample taken for sequencing was PBMCs. V gene TRBV6-6 combines with J gene TRBJ2-7; tentative D call: TRBD1 (5 bases). The CDR3 loop reads CASSYYQGPYEQYF. The CDR3 region has the DNA TGTGCCAGCAGTTACTATCAGGGCCCCTACGAGCAGTACTTC.